These 12 T cell receptor beta chains were sequenced from one sample in a study of blood T cell repertoires in COVID-19 (dated by TCRdb to 2019 to 2021). The library was obtained by the immunoSEQ multiplex PCR assay. TCRdb holds this immuneACCESS table with in-frame rearrangements only. Some clones are missing; in checked studies, unresolved V genes explain under half, and the rest has no known cause. Within this sample are 230,000 or so clones, with roughly four fifths of them counted one time only. The top ten hold more than 3% of the sample. Input material: PBMCs or T cells enriched from blood (not recorded which). These receptors came from a man aged 50 or older who had recovered from COVID-19.

The chain uses TRBV5-4 and TRBJ1-1, with D perhaps TRBD1 (5 bases). Trimming removed 3 bases at V and 2 bases at J, with 14 bases between. Germline CDR1 and CDR2: SGHNT and YYREEE (reference sequence). The CDR3 runs 15 residues. Written as DNA, the CDR3 is TGTGCCAGCAGCTCTTCTAGGGGAAGCAACACTGAAGCTTTCTTT. It codes for CASSSSRGSNTEAFF.

This clone turned up a few times. V and J are TRBV24-1 and TRBJ1-3; D is uncertain. V lost 5 bases and J 0 bases, leaving 10 bases between the germline ends. The CDR3 covers 15 residues. Germline values: CDR1 KGHDR, CDR2 SFDVKD. CDR3 nucleotide sequence: TGTGCCACCAGTGGTAACAGATTCTCTGGAAACACCATATATTTT. Its protein product is CATSGNRFSGNTIYF.

DNA of the CDR3: TGTGCCAGCAGCACTGTGACAGGGGTAGCTGAAAAACTGTTTTTT. The encoded protein is CASSTVTGVAEKLFF. The V call is TRBV7-9, the J call TRBJ1-4; 8 bases line up with TRBD1. This CDR3 region has 15 residues. In germline, CDR1 is SEHNR, CDR2 FQNEAQ (reference sequence). Trimming cost V 5 bases and J 7 bases; bases outside gene matches: 9. Full variable domain (remainder filled in from reference TRBV7-9 and TRBJ1-4): DTGVSQNPRHKITKRGQNVTFRCDPISEHNRLYWYRQTLGQGPEFLTYFQNEAQLEKSRLLSDRFSAERPKGSFSTLEIQRTEQGDSAMYLCASSTVTGVAEKLFFGSGTQLSVL.

The J gene is TRBJ2-5, the V gene TRBV9, with D maybe TRBD1 (6 bases). Looked up from germline, CDR1 is SGDLS and CDR2 is YYNGEE. V was cut by 4 bases and J by 0 bases, with 16 bases left in between. The CDR3 runs to 16 residues. The DNA of the CDR3 is TGTGCCAGCAGCTCTAGGACAGCCGCCTACCAAGAGACCCAGTACTTC. Translating it yields CASSSRTAAYQETQYF.

The CDR3: CASSGRLAGINSSYEQYF. The CDR3 nucleotides read TGTGCCAGCAGCGGTCGACTAGCGGGAATTAACAGCTCCTACGAGCAGTACTTC. The chain is built from TRBV3-1 (or the pseudogene TRBV3-2) and TRBJ2-7; 11 positions agree with TRBD2. J gave up 0 bases and V 5 bases, and 12 bases lay outside the gene matches. This CDR3 has 18 residues. Germline V CDR1 and CDR2: LGHDT, YNNKEL (reference sequence).

This chain connects TRBV18 to TRBJ2-1, with a possible D match to TRBD2 (5 bases). Looked up from germline, CDR1 is KGHSH and CDR2 is LQKENI. The CDR3 totals 16 residues. V was shortened by 6 bases and J by 6 bases, with 21 bases between the two germline ends. The CDR3 region has the DNA TGTGCCAGCTCTCGCGGGTCTTTTCGATCCGGCAATGAGCAGTTCTTC. This codes for CASSRGSFRSGNEQFF.

V is TRBV5-1 and J is TRBJ2-5, with D maybe TRBD1 (6 bases). The CDR3 has 15 amino acids. The V and J ends lost 2 bases and 5 bases respectively, with 16 bases between them. Germline V CDR1 and CDR2: SGHRS, YFSETQ. CDR3 DNA: TGCGCCAGCAGCTTCAATGTGGGGGCCCGGGAGACCCAGTACTTC. Translation: CASSFNVGARETQYF.

The rearrangement joins TRBV12-3 or TRBV12-4 to TRBJ1-6, with D uncertain. V was pared by 2 bases and J by 9 bases, with 8 bases between. The CDR3 covers 13 residues. The CDR3, as DNA: TGTGCCAGCAGTTTAATCAGAGGTTCACCCCTCCACTTT. Amino acid sequence: CASSLIRGSPLHF.

This clone was seen only once. This chain links TRBV18 with TRBJ2-7, with D possibly being TRBD1 (5 bases). V gave up 3 bases and J gave up 11 bases, with 11 bases separating them. Per germline, CDR1 KGHSH and CDR2 LQKENI. CDR3 size: 11 residues. This chain's CDR3 is CASSPGQDKYF. The CDR3 DNA reads as TGTGCCAGCTCACCGGGGCAGGATAAGTACTTC.

This chain joins TRBV7-2 and TRBJ2-2, with TRBD2 identical over 8 bases. The CDR3 has 16 amino acids. Losses at the gene ends were 2 bases for V and 1 base for J; bases not matched to a gene: 3. In germline, CDR1 is SGHTA, CDR2 FQGNSA. The CDR3 sequence is CASSLRAGGNTGELFF. CDR3 coding DNA: TGTGCCAGCAGCTTACGTGCGGGAGGGAACACCGGGGAGCTGTTTTTT. The whole variable domain, remainder taken from reference TRBV7-2 and TRBJ2-2, is GAGVSQSPSNKVTEKGKDVELRCDPISGHTALYWYRQSLGQGLEFLIYFQGNSAPDKSGLPSDRFSAERTGGSVSTLTIQRTQQEDSAVYLCASSLRAGGNTGELFFGEGSRLTVL.

The gene calls are TRBV27 and TRBJ2-7, with D tentatively TRBD2 (7 bases). Germline values: CDR1 MNHEY, CDR2 SMNVEV (reference sequence). This CDR3 spans 14 amino acids. Trimming removed 2 bases at V and 0 bases at J, with 8 bases between. CDR3 region: CASSLAGASYEQYF. The CDR3 nucleotides are TGTGCCAGCAGTTTAGCGGGGGCCTCCTACGAGCAGTACTTC.

The genes are TRBV7-8 and TRBJ2-7; TRBD2 aligns across 11 bases. This CDR3 has 15 residues. V was clipped by 7 bases and J by 1 base; unmatched bases: 6. Germline V CDR1 and CDR2: SGHVS, FQNEAQ. The CDR3 DNA sequence: TGTGCCAGCACCCCTAGCGGGGGGATTTCCTACGAGCAGTACTTC. Amino acid sequence: CASTPSGGISYEQYF.